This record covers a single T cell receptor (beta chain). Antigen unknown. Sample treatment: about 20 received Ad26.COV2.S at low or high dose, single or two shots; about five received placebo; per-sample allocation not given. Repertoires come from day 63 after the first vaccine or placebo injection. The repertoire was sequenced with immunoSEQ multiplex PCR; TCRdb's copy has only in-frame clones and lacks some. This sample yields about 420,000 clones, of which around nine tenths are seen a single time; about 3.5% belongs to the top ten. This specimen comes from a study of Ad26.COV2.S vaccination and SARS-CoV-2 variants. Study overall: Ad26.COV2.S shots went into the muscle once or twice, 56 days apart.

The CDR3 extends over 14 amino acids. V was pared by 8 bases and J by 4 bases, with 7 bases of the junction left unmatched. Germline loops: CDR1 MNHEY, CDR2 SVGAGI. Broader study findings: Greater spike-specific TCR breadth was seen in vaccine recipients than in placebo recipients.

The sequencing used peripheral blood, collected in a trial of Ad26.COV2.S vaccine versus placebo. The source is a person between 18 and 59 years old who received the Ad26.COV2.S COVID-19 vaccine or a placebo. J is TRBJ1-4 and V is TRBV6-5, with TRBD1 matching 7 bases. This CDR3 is CASGGQAINEKLFF. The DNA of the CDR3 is TGTGCCAGCGGAGGACAGGCGATTAATGAAAAACTGTTTTTT.